The 30 T cell receptor beta chains below come from one sample, sequenced in a study of blood T cell repertoires in COVID-19. The repertoire was sequenced with immunoSEQ multiplex PCR; TCRdb's copy has only in-frame clones and lacks some. The data show tens of thousands of clones, 88% seen once. Input material: peripheral blood. The receptor set was obtained from a human donor with active COVID-19. The donor label of this sample is uncertain.

The chain carries TRBV7-2 and TRBJ2-5; D uncertain. The CDR3 is made up of 16 amino acids. The germline V gene has CDR1 SGHTA and CDR2 FQGNSA. The V end was cut by 4 bases, the J end by 1 base, with 16 bases between. The CDR3, as DNA: TGTGCCAGCAGCTCACTACGACTCGAGTCCCAAGAGACCCAGTACTTC. Protein: CASSSLRLESQETQYF.

This chain links TRBV6-5 with TRBJ2-3; 11 nucleotides agree with TRBD2. Looked up from germline, CDR1 is MNHEY and CDR2 is SVGAGI. The CDR3 totals 15 residues. With V trimmed by 6 bases and J by 1 base, 3 bases remained unmatched. The CDR3 is CASRRGLAGTDTQYF. In nucleotides, the CDR3 is TGTGCCAGCAGACGGGGACTAGCGGGCACAGATACGCAGTATTTT.

This clone was seen a single time. The CDR3: CASSSRGIRGSAEAFF. The CDR3 DNA follows: TGCGCCAGCAGTTCCAGGGGAATCAGGGGGAGCGCTGAAGCTTTCTTT. This chain connects TRBV5-1 to TRBJ1-1; 7 bases match TRBD1. J gave up 6 bases and V 5 bases, and 16 bases lay outside the gene matches. The CDR3 totals 16 residues. Germline-derived CDR1 and CDR2 are SGHRS and YFSETQ. The full variable domain, with the rest looked up from reference TRBV5-1 and TRBJ1-1, is KAGVTQTPRYLIKTRGQQVTLSCSPISGHRSVSWYQQTPGQGLQFLFEYFSETQRNKGNFPGRFSGRQFSNSRSEMNVSTLELGDSALYLCASSSRGIRGSAEAFFGQGTRLTVV.

The genes are TRBV5-1 and TRBJ1-3, with 8 bases lining up with TRBD1. CDR1 and CDR2 from the germline V gene are SGHRS and YFSETQ. The length of the CDR3 is 16 residues. J gave up 4 bases and V 2 bases, and 8 bases lay outside the gene matches. The CDR3 loop is CASSFGQGALGNTIYF. CDR3 in DNA: TGCGCCAGCAGCTTCGGGCAGGGGGCTCTCGGAAACACCATATATTTT.

This sequence joins TRBV11-3 and TRBJ2-1; D remains ambiguous. From germline, CDR1 is SGHNT and CDR2 YENEEA. The CDR3 loop spans 14 amino acids. V dropped 4 bases and J dropped 6 bases, with 13 bases sitting between them. Here the CDR3 DNA reads TGTGCCAGCAGCTCCCCAACGAGATCCAATGAGCAGTTCTTC. Its protein product is CASSSPTRSNEQFF.

The rearrangement joins TRBV7-9 to TRBJ2-1, with 11 bases fitting TRBD2. Trimming at V came to 4 bases and at J to 0 bases, leaving 5 bases not matched to a gene. Germline V gene lookup returns CDR1 SEHNR and CDR2 FQNEAQ (reference sequence). This CDR3 comprises 17 residues. The CDR3 DNA reads TGTGCCAGCAGCTGGGTTCTAGCGGGGGGCTCCTACAATGAGCAGTTCTTC. It yields the protein CASSWVLAGGSYNEQFF.

In this sample, this clone turned up a few times. The gene calls are TRBV4-1 and TRBJ1-3; a possible D gene is TRBD1 (6 bases). Germline V gene lookup returns CDR1 MGHRA and CDR2 YSYEKL. The V end lost 0 bases, the J end lost 9 bases, and 15 bases lay between the germline ends. This CDR3 region has 15 residues. The CDR3 loop reads CASSQDWAGVLTIYF. For the CDR3, the DNA is TGCGCCAGCAGCCAAGATTGGGCAGGGGTTCTCACCATATATTTT.

The CDR3 loop reads CASSGPFQTDTQYF. CDR3 DNA: TGTGCCAGTAGTGGCCCGTTTCAGACAGATACGCAGTATTTT. The chain combines TRBV19 with TRBJ2-3; D is undetermined. CDR3 size: 14 residues. V lost 5 bases, J lost 3 bases, and 12 bases lay in between. CDR1 is LNHDA and CDR2 is SQIVND in the germline V gene (reference sequence).

The rearrangement uses TRBV25-1 and TRBJ2-3; 10 bases fit TRBD2. J was trimmed by 6 bases and V by 4 bases; bases with no gene match: 4. There are 14 residues in the CDR3. The germline V gene encodes CDR1 MGHDK and CDR2 SYGVNS. The CDR3 DNA reads TGTGCCAGCAGTGCAGCGGGGGGGCGGGATACGCAGTATTTT. Residues: CASSAAGGRDTQYF.

This chain uses TRBV4-1 with TRBJ1-4; no firm D call. Germline CDR1 reads MGHRA; CDR2 reads YSYEKL. This CDR3 is built from 13 residues. Trimming shortened V by 0 bases and J by 11 bases, and 10 bases separated the two germline ends. CDR3 protein: CASSQDRQSKLFF. CDR3 bases: TGCGCCAGCAGCCAAGATCGTCAGTCTAAACTGTTTTTT.

This clone has only a few counts. The chain carries TRBV10-1 and TRBJ1-5, with D perhaps matching TRBD1 (5 bases). CDR3 length equals 18 residues. Between the trimmed V and J ends, which lost 2 bases and 3 bases, there was a span of 20 bases. Germline CDR1 reads WNHNN; CDR2 reads SYGVQD (reference sequence). CDR3 sequence reads: CASSEVLRQTFFNQPQHF. CDR3 nucleotides: TGCGCCAGCAGTGAGGTACTGCGACAGACCTTTTTCAATCAGCCCCAGCATTTT.

The J gene is TRBJ1-2, the V gene TRBV6-6, with D maybe TRBD1 (5 bases). Germline CDR1 and CDR2: MNHNY and SVGAGI (reference sequence). The CDR3 is 12 amino acids. V was trimmed by 6 bases and J by 2 bases, leaving 7 bases between them. CDR3 region: CASSRGNYGYTF. The CDR3 DNA reads as TGTGCCAGCAGCCGGGGGAACTATGGCTACACCTTC.

The chain combines TRBV2 with TRBJ1-2, with 9 bases identical to TRBD1. The length of the CDR3 is 15 residues. The V and J ends lost 2 bases and 4 bases, in that order; junction bases with no gene match: 5. CDR1 is SNHLY and CDR2 is FYNNEI in the germline V gene. This chain's CDR3 is CASSERQGGLYGYTF. CDR3 bases: TGTGCCAGCAGTGAACGACAGGGGGGCCTCTATGGCTACACCTTC.

The chain couples TRBV6-6 to TRBJ2-7, with 7 nucleotides matching TRBD1. From germline, CDR1 is MNHNY and CDR2 SVGAGI (reference sequence). V shed 5 bases, J shed 3 bases, and the junction held 4 bases outside the gene matches. The CDR3 covers 13 residues. CDR3 sequence: CASSQTGIYEQYF. For the CDR3, the DNA is TGTGCCAGCAGTCAGACAGGGATCTACGAGCAGTACTTC.

The CDR3: CASSVGTSGFEETQYF. Here the CDR3 DNA reads TGTGCCAGCAGCGTCGGGACTAGCGGGTTCGAAGAGACCCAGTACTTC. V is TRBV7-9 and J is TRBJ2-5; 12 bases are shared with TRBD2. The CDR3 length is 16 residues. V shed 5 bases, J shed 3 bases, and the junction held 7 bases outside the gene matches. Germline V CDR1 and CDR2: SEHNR, FQNEAQ (reference sequence).

The chain's CDR3 is CASSPRGYAYEQYF. CDR3 DNA sequence: TGTGCCAGCAGCCCAAGGGGTTACGCCTACGAGCAGTACTTC. The chain couples TRBV5-4 to TRBJ2-7, with D possibly TRBD1 on 5 matching bases. V was clipped by 4 bases and J by 2 bases, with 13 bases between them. Germline V gene data show CDR1 as SGHNT and CDR2 as YYREEE (reference sequence). The CDR3 loop spans 14 amino acids.

The chain joins TRBV6-2 or TRBV6-3 to TRBJ2-7; D may be TRBD1 (5 bases). The germline V and J ends were trimmed by 0 bases and 4 bases, with 13 bases remaining between them. The CDR3 length is 15 residues. In germline, CDR1 is MNHEY, CDR2 SVGEGT. Here the CDR3 DNA reads TGTGCCAGCAGTTACTCGACTGGGGCTCAATACGAGCAGTACTTC. It translates to CASSYSTGAQYEQYF.

The rearrangement joins TRBV2 to TRBJ1-6; 7 bases match TRBD1. CDR3 length: 14 amino acids. J gave up 7 bases and V 10 bases, and 10 bases lay outside the gene matches. Germline CDR1 is SNHLY and CDR2 is FYNNEI. The CDR3 sequence: CANDREGGNSPLHF. CDR3 nucleotide sequence: TGTGCCAACGACAGGGAAGGGGGAAATTCACCCCTCCACTTT.

This clone was recorded once. This chain uses TRBV6-5 with TRBJ2-3, with 7 bases fitting TRBD1. V dropped 4 bases and J dropped 1; count of bases not matched to a gene: 2. CDR1 and CDR2 (germline): MNHEY, SVGAGI. This CDR3 region has 14 residues. DNA for the CDR3: TGTGCCAGCAGTTCAACAGGGGGCACAGATACGCAGTATTTT. The encoded protein is CASSSTGGTDTQYF.

Here the CDR3 DNA reads TGTGCCAGCTCACCAATAACTAGTCTCGGCATCACAGATACGCAGTATTTT. Translated, it gives CASSPITSLGITDTQYF. The rearrangement uses TRBV18 and TRBJ2-3; D is possibly TRBD2 (5 bases). The germline CDR1 and CDR2 sequences are KGHSH and LQKENI. The CDR3 sequence is 17 residues long. The germline V and J ends were trimmed by 2 bases and 2 bases, with 17 bases remaining between them.

V gene TRBV7-3 combines with J gene TRBJ2-3; D might be TRBD1 (6 bases). Looked up from germline, CDR1 is SGHTA and CDR2 is FQGTGA. V gave up 1 base and J gave up 0 bases, with 14 bases separating them. The CDR3 totals 17 residues. CDR3 in DNA: TGTGCCAGCAGCTTAAAGGGGACATCGAGAAGCACAGATACGCAGTATTTT. Protein sequence: CASSLKGTSRSTDTQYF.

The sample holds one count of this clone. The J gene is TRBJ1-1, the V gene TRBV7-9; 7 bases are shared with TRBD1. Trimming removed 5 bases from V and 2 bases from J; junction bases left unmatched: 17. The germline V gene has CDR1 SEHNR and CDR2 FQNEAQ (reference sequence). The CDR3 runs 18 residues. CDR3 nucleotide sequence: TGTGCCAGCAGCCCTTCCAGGACAGGCTTTACGACCAACACTGAAGCTTTCTTT. Its translation: CASSPSRTGFTTNTEAFF.

This rearrangement joins TRBV20-1 to TRBJ2-1; D remains ambiguous. Per germline, CDR1 DFQATT and CDR2 SNEGSKA (reference sequence). V was clipped by 3 bases and J by 6 bases, with 6 bases between them. This CDR3 has 11 residues. CDR3 sequence reads: CSASPFNEQFF. CDR3 nucleotide sequence: TGCAGTGCTAGCCCCTTCAATGAGCAGTTCTTC.

This chain joins TRBV5-4 and TRBJ2-2, with 8 bases lining up with TRBD2. This CDR3 spans 16 amino acids. V trimming: 0 bases; J trimming: 4 bases; junction bases outside the gene matches: 5. Germline V CDR1 and CDR2: SGHNT, YYREEE (reference sequence). CDR3 sequence (DNA): TGTGCCAGCAGCTTGGGGACGCGGGGGGTCACCGGGGAGCTGTTTTTT. Amino acid sequence: CASSLGTRGVTGELFF.

The chain couples TRBV5-4 to TRBJ2-3; a weak D match, TRBD2 (5 bases). V lost 5 bases, J lost 4 bases, and 14 bases lay in between. The CDR3 consists of 14 residues. Looked up from germline, CDR1 is SGHNT and CDR2 is YYREEE (reference sequence). This chain's CDR3 is CASRPGSLADTQYF. The CDR3 DNA reads TGTGCCAGCAGACCGGGAAGCCTAGCAGATACGCAGTATTTT.

The gene calls are TRBV19 and TRBJ2-2, with TRBD1 identical over 7 bases. The length of the CDR3 is 14 residues. V shed 7 bases, J shed 5 bases, and the junction held 7 bases outside the gene matches. CDR1 and CDR2 (germline): LNHDA, SQIVND (reference sequence). The chain's CDR3 is CASNDKGQTGELFF. CDR3 DNA: TGTGCCAGTAATGACAAGGGACAGACCGGGGAGCTGTTTTTT. The variable domain in full, completed from reference TRBV19 and TRBJ2-2, reads DGGITQSPKYLFRKEGQNVTLSCEQNLNHDAMYWYRQDPGQGLRLIYYSQIVNDFQKGDIAEGYSVSREKKESFPLTVTSAQKNPTAFYLCASNDKGQTGELFFGEGSRLTVL.

This clone has just one count. The chain carries TRBV5-6 and TRBJ1-1; 8 bases are a match to TRBD1. Germline V gene sequence: CDR1 SGHDT, CDR2 YYEEEE. There are 14 residues in the CDR3. V shed 4 bases, J shed 9 bases, and the junction held 11 bases outside the gene matches. For the CDR3, the DNA is TGTGCCAGCAGCCCGAATTTAGGACAGGGACAAGCTTTCTTT. Residues: CASSPNLGQGQAFF.

The rearrangement links TRBV3-1 (or the pseudogene TRBV3-2) to TRBJ2-7, with 9 positions matching TRBD1. The CDR3 is 23 amino acids. CDR1 and CDR2 from the germline V gene are LGHDT and YNNKEL (reference sequence). The V gene end was trimmed by 4 bases and the J gene end by 7 bases; junction bases not matched to a gene: 35. CDR3 nucleotide sequence: TGTGCCAGCAGCCTGAAGAGGGGGGGGACAGGGACAATCACGCGGTCCGGAGGGAGGGAGCAGTACTTC. This sequence encodes CASSLKRGGTGTITRSGGREQYF.

The chain couples TRBV9 to TRBJ2-3; TRBD2 is a possible D gene (5 bases). CDR1 is SGDLS and CDR2 is YYNGEE in the germline V gene. This CDR3 is 16 amino acids long. Deletions cut 4 bases from V and 0 bases from J, with 15 bases between. CDR3 DNA: TGTGCCAGCAGCCCAAGCAGCGGCTCAAGCACAGATACGCAGTATTTT. It specifies CASSPSSGSSTDTQYF.

This clone appeared once. This rearrangement joins TRBV7-8 to TRBJ2-3; 11 bases are a match to TRBD1. The CDR3 loop spans 16 amino acids. With V trimmed by 5 bases and J by 7 bases, 11 bases remained unmatched. CDR1 is SGHVS and CDR2 is FQNEAQ in the germline V gene. The CDR3 DNA follows: TGTGCCAGCAGCAGAGACAGGACAGGGGGCGCATATACGCAGTATTTT. It translates to CASSRDRTGGAYTQYF.